These 21 T cell receptor beta chains share one sample of origin, sequenced in a study of technical replicates of blood from a few donors. Method: immunoSEQ multiplex PCR; TCRdb's copy keeps in-frame clones and lacks some. The data hold 75,000 to 95,000 clones, with under 95% observed a single time. The specimen was T cells isolated from PBMCs. These receptors all stem from a human donor in good health.

The V gene is TRBV10-2, the J gene TRBJ2-7; tentatively, D is TRBD1 (6 bases). Deletions cut 4 bases from V and 7 bases from J, with 11 bases between. The CDR3 covers 12 residues. Germline V gene sequence: CDR1 WSHSY, CDR2 SAAADI. The DNA for the CDR3 is TGCGCCAGCAGTGCAGGGGTGGGTGAGCAGTACTTC. It specifies CASSAGVGEQYF.

As concerns this clone: The junction and the germline gene differ at one end; a read error may be behind it. The chain combines TRBV7-7 with TRBJ1-5; D remains unclear. Germline CDR1 reads SSHAT; CDR2 reads FNYEAQ (reference sequence). This CDR3 comprises 15 residues. The DNA for the CDR3 is TGTGCTAGCAGCGTGCTACGTTTACCCCATCAGCCCCAGCATTTT. This gives the protein CASSVLRLPHQPQHF.

The V gene is TRBV7-9, the J gene TRBJ2-7, with 8 bases matching TRBD1. CDR3 length: 12 residues. V gave up 6 bases and J gave up 6 bases; unmatched junction bases: 4. Germline CDR1 SEHNR, CDR2 FQNEAQ (reference sequence). In DNA form, the CDR3 reads TGTGCCAGCAGGGACAGGGCGTCCGAGCAGTACTTC. This codes for CASRDRASEQYF.

CDR3 sequence reads: CSVAGRLNTEAFF. CDR3 in DNA: TGCAGCGTTGCCGGCAGGTTGAACACTGAAGCTTTCTTT. The chain uses TRBV29-1 and TRBJ1-1, with D uncertain. Per the germline V gene, CDR1 is SQVTM and CDR2 is ANQGSEA. V was trimmed by 4 bases and J by 0 bases, leaving 9 bases between them. The CDR3 is 13 residues long. Using reference TRBV29-1 and TRBJ1-1 for the parts outside the CDR3, the full variable domain is SAVISQKPSRDICQRGTSLTIQCQVDSQVTMMFWYRQQPGQSLTLIATANQGSEATYESGFVIDKFPISRPNLTFSTLTVSNMSPEDSSIYLCSVAGRLNTEAFFGQGTRLTVV.

V is TRBV11-2 and J is TRBJ2-4, with D perhaps TRBD1 (6 bases). In germline, CDR1 is SGHAT, CDR2 FQNNGV. V lost 11 bases, J lost 1 base, and 15 bases lay in between. CDR3 length: 14 amino acids. In DNA, the CDR3 is TGTGCCTCCCGCATGCAGGGGGCCAAAAACATTCAGTACTTC. Translation gives CASRMQGAKNIQYF.

The chain employs TRBV2 and TRBJ2-6; 9 nucleotides line up with TRBD1. This CDR3 is 21 amino acids long. CDR1 SNHLY and CDR2 FYNNEI come from the germline V gene. V trimming: 5 bases; J trimming: 0 bases; junction bases outside the gene matches: 17. The CDR3 loop reads CASSHMGGDRDNYSGANVLTF. CDR3 sequence (DNA): TGTGCCAGCAGTCACATGGGAGGGGACAGGGACAACTACTCTGGGGCCAACGTCCTGACTTTC.

The rearrangement links TRBV6-6 to TRBJ2-5; D perhaps matches TRBD1 (6 bases). The CDR3 loop spans 14 amino acids. Germline values: CDR1 MNHNY, CDR2 SVGAGI (reference sequence). V was clipped by 5 bases and J by 2 bases, with 12 bases between them. CDR3 sequence (DNA): TGTGCCAGCAGTAGGGGGAACGGGCAAGAGACCCAGTACTTC. It specifies CASSRGNGQETQYF.

In its sample, this clone was seen once. The gene calls are TRBV6-5 and TRBJ1-1; 8 positions agree with TRBD1. The CDR3 spans 13 residues. Germline trimming cut 8 bases from V and 7 bases from J; bases unmatched to any gene: 9. Germline V CDR1 and CDR2: MNHEY, SVGAGI. In nucleotides, the CDR3 is TGTGCCAGCCAGGGACAGGTCTATGATGAAGCTTTCTTT. It is translated as CASQGQVYDEAFF.

In DNA, the CDR3 is TGTGCCAGCAGTTACCAACACGGGCAGCCCCAGCATTTT. Its translation is CASSYQHGQPQHF. The chain uses TRBV6-5 and TRBJ1-5; D unclear. This CDR3 is built from 13 residues. The germline CDR1 and CDR2 sequences are MNHEY and SVGAGI. The V end was cut by 2 bases, the J end by 7 bases, with 9 bases between.

J is TRBJ2-5 and V is TRBV2, with TRBD2 as a possible D gene (5 bases). The ends were cut back, 8 bases at V and 5 bases at J, with 6 bases in the middle. Germline assignment: CDR1 SNHLY and CDR2 FYNNEI. This CDR3 has 10 residues. CDR3 bases: TGTGCCAGCGGGGAGGAGACCCAGTACTTC. It codes for CASGEETQYF.

The V and J genes are TRBV5-1 and TRBJ1-1, with 9 bases lining up with TRBD1. The V segment lost 4 bases and the J segment 5 bases; nucleotides outside the gene matches: 24. CDR3 length: 20 amino acids. The germline V gene encodes CDR1 SGHRS and CDR2 YFSETQ. CDR3 nucleotides: TGCGCCAGCAGCGGGTCCGGTGTCGGTATAACAGGGGGCGAGGGGACTGAAGCTTTCTTT. As protein: CASSGSGVGITGGEGTEAFF. Looking up the rest from reference TRBV5-1 and TRBJ1-1 gives the full variable domain: KAGVTQTPRYLIKTRGQQVTLSCSPISGHRSVSWYQQTPGQGLQFLFEYFSETQRNKGNFPGRFSGRQFSNSRSEMNVSTLELGDSALYLCASSGSGVGITGGEGTEAFFGQGTRLTVV.

For this clone: An end of the junction does not agree with germline; a read error may underlie this. The rearrangement links TRBV15 to TRBJ2-1; D possibly corresponds to TRBD1 (5 bases). Germline V gives CDR1 LNHNV, CDR2 YYDKDF (reference sequence). This CDR3 contains 12 residues. This CDR3 reads CATLGAWNERFF. CDR3 bases: TGTGCCACTCTAGGGGCCTGGAATGAGCGGTTCTTC. The whole variable domain, remainder taken from reference TRBV15 and TRBJ2-1, is DAMVIQNPRYQVTQFGKPVTLSCSQTLNHNVMYWYQQKSSQAPKLLFHYYDKDFNNEADTPDNFQSRRPNTSFCFLDIRSPGLGDTAMYLCATLGAWNERFFGPGTRLTVL.

This chain connects TRBV28 to TRBJ1-2, with D possibly being TRBD1 (6 bases). The germline V and J ends were trimmed by 4 bases and 5 bases, with 17 bases remaining between them. CDR1 and CDR2 (germline): MDHEN, SYDVKM. The CDR3 contains 15 residues. The CDR3 here is CASSSSRTVLYGYTF. CDR3 nucleotide sequence: TGTGCCAGCAGTTCATCCAGGACAGTACTGTATGGCTACACCTTC.

The CDR3 sequence is CASSPAVAQPQHF. In nucleotides, the CDR3 is TGTGCCAGCTCACCAGCAGTAGCTCAGCCCCAGCATTTT. The V and J genes are TRBV18 and TRBJ1-5, with unresolved D. The germline CDR1 and CDR2 sequences are KGHSH and LQKENI. The CDR3 has 13 amino acids. Trimming pared 2 bases from V and 6 bases from J, leaving 8 bases between.

V and J are TRBV21-1 and TRBJ1-5. TRBV21-1 is a pseudogene. The CDR3 spans 12 residues. The CDR3 coding sequence is TGTGCCAGCAGGTGTCGAGGGCAGCCCCAGCATTTT. Encoded protein: CASRCRGQPQHF.

The chain couples TRBV27 to TRBJ1-5; D gene uncertain. Germline CDR1 MNHEY, CDR2 SMNVEV (reference sequence). CDR3 length: 14 amino acids. Trimming stripped 2 bases from V and 1 base from J, with 6 bases between. This chain's CDR3 is CASSLAGSNQPQHF. CDR3 DNA: TGTGCCAGCAGTTTAGCGGGGAGCAATCAGCCCCAGCATTTT.

The rearrangement joins TRBV6-5 to TRBJ2-7; maybe TRBD2 (6 bases). V was trimmed by 7 bases and J by 0 bases, leaving 13 bases between them. The length of the CDR3 is 14 residues. Germline values: CDR1 MNHEY, CDR2 SVGAGI. CDR3 DNA sequence: TGTGCCAGCAAGGCGGGGTTAAGCTCCTACGAGCAGTACTTC. Translation gives CASKAGLSSYEQYF.

This clone has just a few counts. In nucleotides, the CDR3 is TGTGCCAGCAGCCAAGATACCGGGACAGGGGTCTTCTCCACTGAAGCTTTCTTT. It translates to CASSQDTGTGVFSTEAFF. The chain couples TRBV14 to TRBJ1-1; 10 bases are a match to TRBD1. The CDR3 loop spans 18 amino acids. The junction had 11 bases not matched to a gene; V was cut back by 0 bases and J by 4 bases. Per germline, CDR1 SGHDN and CDR2 FVKESK.

This clone was picked up a small number of times. V and J are TRBV19 and TRBJ1-2; D unclear. CDR1 LNHDA and CDR2 SQIVND come from the germline V gene (reference sequence). The CDR3 extends over 11 amino acids. Trimming stripped 6 bases from V and 5 bases from J, with 7 bases between. Here the CDR3 reads CASRSVYGYTF. The DNA of the CDR3 is TGTGCCAGTAGGTCCGTTTATGGCTACACCTTC.

V is TRBV11-2 and J is TRBJ2-1, with D possibly TRBD2 on 5 matching bases. The CDR3 runs to 15 residues. In germline, CDR1 is SGHAT, CDR2 FQNNGV. V was cut by 10 bases and J by 5 bases, with 21 bases left in between. CDR3 nucleotides: TGTGCCACCGCCTCTATAAGGACTGGGGACAATGAGCAGTTCTTC. Translated, it gives CATASIRTGDNEQFF.

The chain links TRBV5-4 to TRBJ2-3, with 14 bases that match TRBD2. The CDR3 consists of 19 residues. V was clipped by 2 bases and J by 1 base; unmatched bases: 9. Germline V gene data show CDR1 as SGHNT and CDR2 as YYREEE (reference sequence). Here the CDR3 reads CASSFLGTSGRWRTDTQYF. Written as DNA, the CDR3 is TGTGCCAGCAGCTTTCTTGGGACTAGCGGGAGATGGCGCACAGATACGCAGTATTTT.